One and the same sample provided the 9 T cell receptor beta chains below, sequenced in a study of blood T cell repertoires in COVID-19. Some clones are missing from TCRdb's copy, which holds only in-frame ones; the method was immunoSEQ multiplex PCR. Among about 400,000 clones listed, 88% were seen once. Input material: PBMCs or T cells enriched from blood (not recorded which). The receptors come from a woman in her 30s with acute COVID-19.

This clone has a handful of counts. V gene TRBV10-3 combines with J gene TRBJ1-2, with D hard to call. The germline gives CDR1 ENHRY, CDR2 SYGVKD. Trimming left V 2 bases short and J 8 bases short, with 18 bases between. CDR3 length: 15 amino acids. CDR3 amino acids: CAISERPEKIDGYTF. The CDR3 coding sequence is TGTGCCATCAGTGAGCGACCGGAGAAAATCGACGGCTACACCTTC.

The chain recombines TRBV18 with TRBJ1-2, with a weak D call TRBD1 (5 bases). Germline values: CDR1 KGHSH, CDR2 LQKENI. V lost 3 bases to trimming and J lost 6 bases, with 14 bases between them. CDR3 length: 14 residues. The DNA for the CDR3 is TGTGCCAGCTCACCCTGGACACCTTCGGATGGCTACACCTTC. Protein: CASSPWTPSDGYTF.

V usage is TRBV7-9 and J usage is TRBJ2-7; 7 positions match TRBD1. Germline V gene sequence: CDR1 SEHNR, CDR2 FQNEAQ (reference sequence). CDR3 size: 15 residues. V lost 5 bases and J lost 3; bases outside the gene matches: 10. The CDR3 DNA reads TGTGCCAGCAGCGCGAGACAGGGAAGCTACTACGAGCAGTACTTC. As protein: CASSARQGSYYEQYF.

CDR3: CASSSGQGAGNTIYF. CDR3 nucleotide sequence: TGTGCCAGCAGCTCGGGACAAGGGGCTGGAAACACCATATATTTT. The V and J genes are TRBV7-9 and TRBJ1-3; D might be TRBD1 (6 bases). V lost 4 bases, J lost 2 bases, and 12 bases lay in between. From germline, CDR1 is SEHNR and CDR2 FQNEAQ (reference sequence). CDR3 length: 15 amino acids.

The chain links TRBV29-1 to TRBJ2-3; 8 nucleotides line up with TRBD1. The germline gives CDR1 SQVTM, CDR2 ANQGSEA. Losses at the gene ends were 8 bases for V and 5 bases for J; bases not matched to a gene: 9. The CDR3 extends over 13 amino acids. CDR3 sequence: CSMWTGSVDTQYF. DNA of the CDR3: TGCAGCATGTGGACAGGGAGCGTAGATACGCAGTATTTT.

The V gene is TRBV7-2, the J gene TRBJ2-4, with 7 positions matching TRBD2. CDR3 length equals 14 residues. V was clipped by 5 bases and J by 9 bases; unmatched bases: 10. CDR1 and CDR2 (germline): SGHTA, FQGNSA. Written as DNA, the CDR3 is TGTGCCAGCAGCCCTCGACTAGCTCAAACCATTCAGTACTTC. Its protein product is CASSPRLAQTIQYF.

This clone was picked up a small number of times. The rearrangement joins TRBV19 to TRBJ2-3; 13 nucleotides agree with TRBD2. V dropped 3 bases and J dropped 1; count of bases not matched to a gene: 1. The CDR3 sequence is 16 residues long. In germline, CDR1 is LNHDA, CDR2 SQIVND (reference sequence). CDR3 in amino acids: CASSIGTSGGTDTQYF. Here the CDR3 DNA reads TGTGCCAGTAGTATTGGGACTAGCGGGGGCACAGATACGCAGTATTTT. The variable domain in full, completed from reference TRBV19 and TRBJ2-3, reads DGGITQSPKYLFRKEGQNVTLSCEQNLNHDAMYWYRQDPGQGLRLIYYSQIVNDFQKGDIAEGYSVSREKKESFPLTVTSAQKNPTAFYLCASSIGTSGGTDTQYFGPGTRLTVL.

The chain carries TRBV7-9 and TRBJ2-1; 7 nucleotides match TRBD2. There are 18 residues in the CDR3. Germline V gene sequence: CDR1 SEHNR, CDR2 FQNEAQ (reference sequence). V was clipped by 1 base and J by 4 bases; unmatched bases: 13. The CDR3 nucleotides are TGTGCCAGCAGCTTAGGAAGACCGGGGGGAGTGCGTTACAATGAGCAGTTCTTC. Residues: CASSLGRPGGVRYNEQFF.

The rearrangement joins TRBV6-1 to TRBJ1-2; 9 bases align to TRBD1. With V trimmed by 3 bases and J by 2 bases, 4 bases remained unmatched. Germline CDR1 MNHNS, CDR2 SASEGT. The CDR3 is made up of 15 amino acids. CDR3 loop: CASSDGTGKNYGYTF. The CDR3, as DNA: TGTGCCAGCAGTGACGGGACAGGGAAGAACTATGGCTACACCTTC.